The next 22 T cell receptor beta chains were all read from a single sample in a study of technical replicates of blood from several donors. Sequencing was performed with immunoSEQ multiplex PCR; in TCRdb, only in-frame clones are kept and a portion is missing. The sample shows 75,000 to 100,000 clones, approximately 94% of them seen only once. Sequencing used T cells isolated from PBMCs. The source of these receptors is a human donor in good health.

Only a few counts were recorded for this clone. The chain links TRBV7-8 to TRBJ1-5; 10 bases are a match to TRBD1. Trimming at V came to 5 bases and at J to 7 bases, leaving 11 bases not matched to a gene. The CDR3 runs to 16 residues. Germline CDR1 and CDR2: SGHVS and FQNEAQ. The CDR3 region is CASSDDRGPLGQPQHF. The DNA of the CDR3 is TGTGCCAGCAGCGACGACAGGGGGCCCTTAGGGCAGCCCCAGCATTTT.

The CDR3 here is CASSGLSETQYF. As DNA, the CDR3 is TGTGCCAGCAGTGGACTATCGGAGACCCAGTACTTC. The V call is TRBV27, the J call TRBJ2-5; D possibly corresponds to TRBD2 (6 bases). CDR1 is MNHEY, CDR2 SMNVEV, per germline (reference sequence). The CDR3 consists of 12 residues. Trimming cost V 5 bases and J 5 bases, with 9 bases left between them.

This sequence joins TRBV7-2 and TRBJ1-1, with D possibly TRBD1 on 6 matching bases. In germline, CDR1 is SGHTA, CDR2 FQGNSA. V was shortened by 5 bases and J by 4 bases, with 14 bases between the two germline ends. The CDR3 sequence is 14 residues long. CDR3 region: CASSTYREVTEAFF. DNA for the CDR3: TGTGCCAGCAGCACATACAGGGAAGTCACTGAAGCTTTCTTT.

The CDR3 coding sequence is TGTGCCTGCCCATCTAGCTACAATGAGCAGTTCTTC. This encodes CACPSSYNEQFF. This sequence joins TRBV30 and TRBJ2-1; no definite D call. The CDR3 runs to 12 residues. Germline V gene sequence: CDR1 GTSNPN, CDR2 SVGIG (reference sequence). The germline V and J ends were trimmed by 6 bases and 3 bases, with 9 bases remaining between them.

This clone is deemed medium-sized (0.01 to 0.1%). CDR3 residues: CASSYPEGNYGYTF. CDR3 bases: TGTGCCAGCAGTTACCCAGAGGGTAACTATGGCTACACCTTC. J is TRBJ1-2 and V is TRBV28; D is unclear. V lost 4 bases and J lost 1, with 10 bases in between. Per the germline V gene, CDR1 is MDHEN and CDR2 is SYDVKM. CDR3 size: 14 residues.

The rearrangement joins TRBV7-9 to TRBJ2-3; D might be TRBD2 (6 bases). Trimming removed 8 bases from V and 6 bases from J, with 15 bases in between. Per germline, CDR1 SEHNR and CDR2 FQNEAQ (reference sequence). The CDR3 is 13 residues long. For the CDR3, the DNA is TGTGCCAGCGTAACGGGAGTACCGGATACGCAGTATTTT. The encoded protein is CASVTGVPDTQYF.

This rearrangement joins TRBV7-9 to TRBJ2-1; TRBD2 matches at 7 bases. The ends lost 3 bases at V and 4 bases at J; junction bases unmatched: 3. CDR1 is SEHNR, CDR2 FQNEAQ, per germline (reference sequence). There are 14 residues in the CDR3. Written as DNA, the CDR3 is TGTGCCAGCAGCTTCACTAGCGCATACAATGAGCAGTTCTTC. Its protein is CASSFTSAYNEQFF.

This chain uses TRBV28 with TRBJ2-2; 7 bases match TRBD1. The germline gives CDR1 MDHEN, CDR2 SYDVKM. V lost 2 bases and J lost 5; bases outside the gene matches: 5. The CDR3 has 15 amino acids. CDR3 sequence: CASSLTGEGTGELFF. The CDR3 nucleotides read TGTGCCAGCAGTTTAACAGGGGAAGGGACCGGGGAGCTGTTTTTT.

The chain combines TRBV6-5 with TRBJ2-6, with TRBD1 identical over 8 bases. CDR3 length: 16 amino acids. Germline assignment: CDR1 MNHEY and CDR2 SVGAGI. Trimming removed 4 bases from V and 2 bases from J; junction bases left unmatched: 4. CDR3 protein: CASSLGTGPGANVLTF. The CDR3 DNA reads TGTGCCAGCAGTTTAGGGACAGGACCTGGGGCCAACGTCCTGACTTTC.

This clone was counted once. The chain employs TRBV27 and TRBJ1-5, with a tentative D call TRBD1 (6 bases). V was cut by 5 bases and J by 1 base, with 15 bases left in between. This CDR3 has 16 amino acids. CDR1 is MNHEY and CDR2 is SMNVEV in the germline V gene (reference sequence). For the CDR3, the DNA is TGTGCCAGCAGTCCGTCCTCGGGACAAAGCAATCAGCCCCAGCATTTT. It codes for CASSPSSGQSNQPQHF.

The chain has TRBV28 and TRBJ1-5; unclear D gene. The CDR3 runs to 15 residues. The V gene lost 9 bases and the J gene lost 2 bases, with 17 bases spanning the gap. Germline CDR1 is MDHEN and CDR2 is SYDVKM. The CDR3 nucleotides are TGTGCCAGTAATAGGGTTGGAGGTGGCAATCAGCCCCAGCATTTT. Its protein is CASNRVGGGNQPQHF.

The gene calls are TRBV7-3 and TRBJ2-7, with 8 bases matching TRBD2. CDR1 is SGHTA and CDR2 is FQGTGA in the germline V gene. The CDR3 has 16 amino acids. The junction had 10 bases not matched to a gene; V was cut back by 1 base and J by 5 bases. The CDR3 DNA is TGTGCCAGCAGCTTAATTTCGACGCGGGAGGTCGACGAGCAGTACTTC. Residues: CASSLISTREVDEQYF.

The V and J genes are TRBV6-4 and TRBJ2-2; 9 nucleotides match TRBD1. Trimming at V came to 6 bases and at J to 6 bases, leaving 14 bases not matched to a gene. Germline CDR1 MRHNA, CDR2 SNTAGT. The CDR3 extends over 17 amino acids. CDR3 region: CASRSTTGTGPPGELFF. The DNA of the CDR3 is TGTGCCAGCAGGTCTACCACCGGGACAGGGCCACCCGGGGAGCTGTTTTTT.

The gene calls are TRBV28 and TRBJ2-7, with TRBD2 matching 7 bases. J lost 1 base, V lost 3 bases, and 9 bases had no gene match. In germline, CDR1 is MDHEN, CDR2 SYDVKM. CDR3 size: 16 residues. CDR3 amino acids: CASSFFLGGGSYEQYF. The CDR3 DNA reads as TGTGCCAGCAGTTTTTTCTTGGGGGGGGGTTCCTACGAGCAGTACTTC.

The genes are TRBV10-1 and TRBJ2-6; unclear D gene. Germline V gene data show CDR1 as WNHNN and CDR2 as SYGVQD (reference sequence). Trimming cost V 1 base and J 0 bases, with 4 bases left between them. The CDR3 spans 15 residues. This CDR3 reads CASSEYRSGANVLTF. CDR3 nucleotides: TGCGCCAGCAGTGAGTATCGCTCTGGGGCCAACGTCCTGACTTTC.

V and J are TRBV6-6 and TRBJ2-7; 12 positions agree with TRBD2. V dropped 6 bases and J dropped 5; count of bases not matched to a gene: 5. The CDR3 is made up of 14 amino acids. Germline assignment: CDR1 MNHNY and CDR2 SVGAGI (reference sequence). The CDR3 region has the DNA TGTGCCAGCAGCCGTAGACTAGCGGGAGACGAGCAGTACTTC. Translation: CASSRRLAGDEQYF.

The CDR3 region has the DNA TGTGCCAGCAGTCAGTCTCATTACAATGAGCAGTTCTTC. Its protein is CASSQSHYNEQFF. This chain uses TRBV6-5 with TRBJ2-1; no definite D call. The CDR3 spans 13 residues. The V gene's germline CDR1 is MNHEY and CDR2 SVGAGI. V lost 5 bases to trimming and J lost 4 bases, with 9 bases between them.

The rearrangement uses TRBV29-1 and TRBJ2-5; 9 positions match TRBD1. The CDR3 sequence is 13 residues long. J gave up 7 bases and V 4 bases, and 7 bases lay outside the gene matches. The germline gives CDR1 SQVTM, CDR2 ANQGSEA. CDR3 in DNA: TGCAGCGTTGCAGACAGGGGGGAGTTGACCCAGTACTTC. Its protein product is CSVADRGELTQYF. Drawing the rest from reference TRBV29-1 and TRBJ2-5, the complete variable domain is SAVISQKPSRDICQRGTSLTIQCQVDSQVTMMFWYRQQPGQSLTLIATANQGSEATYESGFVIDKFPISRPNLTFSTLTVSNMSPEDSSIYLCSVADRGELTQYFGPGTRLLVL.

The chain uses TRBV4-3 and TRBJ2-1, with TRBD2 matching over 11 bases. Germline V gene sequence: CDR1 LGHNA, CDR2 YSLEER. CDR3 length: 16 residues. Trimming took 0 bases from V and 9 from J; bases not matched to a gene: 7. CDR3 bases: TGCGCCAGCAGCCAAGATCCCGGGACTAGCGGTAGTGAGCAGTTCTTC. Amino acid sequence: CASSQDPGTSGSEQFF.

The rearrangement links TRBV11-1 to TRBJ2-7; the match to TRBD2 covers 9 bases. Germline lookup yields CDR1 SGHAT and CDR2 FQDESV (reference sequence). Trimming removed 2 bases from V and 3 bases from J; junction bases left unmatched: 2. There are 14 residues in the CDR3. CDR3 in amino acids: CASSLRGRVYEQYF. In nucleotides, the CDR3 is TGTGCCAGCAGCTTACGCGGGAGGGTCTACGAGCAGTACTTC.

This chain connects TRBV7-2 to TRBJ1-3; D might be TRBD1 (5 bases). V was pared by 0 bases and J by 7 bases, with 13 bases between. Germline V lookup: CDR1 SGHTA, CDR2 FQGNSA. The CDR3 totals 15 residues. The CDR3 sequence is CASSLADGPGNTIYF. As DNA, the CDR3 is TGTGCCAGCAGCTTAGCCGACGGTCCAGGGAACACCATATATTTT.

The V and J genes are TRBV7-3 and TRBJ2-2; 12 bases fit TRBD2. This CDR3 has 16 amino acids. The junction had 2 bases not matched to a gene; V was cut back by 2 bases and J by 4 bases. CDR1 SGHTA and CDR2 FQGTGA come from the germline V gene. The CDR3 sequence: CASSLGLAGLTGELFF. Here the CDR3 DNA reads TGTGCCAGCAGCTTAGGACTAGCGGGACTCACCGGGGAGCTGTTTTTT.